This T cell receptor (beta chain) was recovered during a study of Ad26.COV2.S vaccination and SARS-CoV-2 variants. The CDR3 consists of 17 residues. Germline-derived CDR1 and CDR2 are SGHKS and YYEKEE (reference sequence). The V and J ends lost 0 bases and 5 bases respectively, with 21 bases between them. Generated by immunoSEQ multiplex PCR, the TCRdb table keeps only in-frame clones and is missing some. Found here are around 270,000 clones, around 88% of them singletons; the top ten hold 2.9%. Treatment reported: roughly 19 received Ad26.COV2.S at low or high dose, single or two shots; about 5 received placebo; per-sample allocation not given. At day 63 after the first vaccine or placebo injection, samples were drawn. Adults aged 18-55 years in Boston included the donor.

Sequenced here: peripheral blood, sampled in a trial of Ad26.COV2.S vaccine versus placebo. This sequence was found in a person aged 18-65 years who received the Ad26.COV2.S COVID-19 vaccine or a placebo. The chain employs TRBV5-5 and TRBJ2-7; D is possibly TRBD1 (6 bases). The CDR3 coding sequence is TGTGCCAGCAGCTTGGTTCCTAAACTAACAGGGACCAACGAGCAGTACTTC. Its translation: CASSLVPKLTGTNEQYF.